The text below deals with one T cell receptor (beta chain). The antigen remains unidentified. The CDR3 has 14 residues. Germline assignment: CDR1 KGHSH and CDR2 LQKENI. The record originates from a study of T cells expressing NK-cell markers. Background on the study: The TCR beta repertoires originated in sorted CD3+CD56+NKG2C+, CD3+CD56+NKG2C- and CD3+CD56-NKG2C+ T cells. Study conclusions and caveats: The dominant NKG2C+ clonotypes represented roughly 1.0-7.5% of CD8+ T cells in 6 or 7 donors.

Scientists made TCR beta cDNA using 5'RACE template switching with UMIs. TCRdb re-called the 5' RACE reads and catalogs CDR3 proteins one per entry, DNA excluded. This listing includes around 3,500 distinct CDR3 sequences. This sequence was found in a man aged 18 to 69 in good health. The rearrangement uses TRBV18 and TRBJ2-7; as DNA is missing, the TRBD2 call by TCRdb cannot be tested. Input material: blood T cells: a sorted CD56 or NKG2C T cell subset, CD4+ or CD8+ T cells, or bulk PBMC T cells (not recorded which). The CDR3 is CASSPQNSPGEQYF. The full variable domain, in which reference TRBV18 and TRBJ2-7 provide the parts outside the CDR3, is NAGVMQNPRHLVRRRGQEARLRCSPMKGHSHVYWYRQLPEEGLKFMVYLQKENIIDESGMPKERFSAEFPKEGPSILRIQQVVRGDSAAYFCASSPQNSPGEQYFGPGTRLTVT.